The 30 T cell receptor beta chains below were found in one sample sequenced in a study of blood T cell repertoires in COVID-19. Using immunoSEQ multiplex PCR, the repertoire was profiled, and TCRdb retains in-frame clones only, with some absent. The sample includes over 150,000 clones, 70% to 90% seen only once; the top ten take roughly 2%. Sequenced material: peripheral blood. These receptors were taken from a man aged 45-60 years who had recovered from COVID-19.

Of note for this clone: This CDR3 is also generated by other DNA sequences in the sample. The chain has TRBV6-5 and TRBJ1-1; tentative D call: TRBD1 (5 bases). Between the trimmed V and J ends, which lost 5 bases and 1 base, there was a span of 5 bases. The CDR3 spans 12 residues. CDR1 MNHEY and CDR2 SVGAGI come from the germline V gene. The DNA for the CDR3 is TGTGCCAGCAGTCAGGGGAACACTGAAGCTTTCTTT. As protein: CASSQGNTEAFF.

The chain couples TRBV9 to TRBJ1-6, with D uncertain. The CDR3 spans 17 residues. Trimming cost V 4 bases and J 0 bases, with 14 bases left between them. From germline, CDR1 is SGDLS and CDR2 YYNGEE. The CDR3 loop reads CASSPEGRSSYNSPLHF. DNA of the CDR3: TGTGCCAGCAGCCCCGAGGGCAGGAGCTCCTATAATTCACCCCTCCACTTT.

This clone was seen just once. The CDR3 region is CASSQVHRANTGELFF. CDR3 DNA: TGCGCCAGCAGCCAAGTTCACAGGGCGAACACCGGGGAGCTGTTTTTT. V gene TRBV4-1 combines with J gene TRBJ2-2, with a weak D call TRBD1 (6 bases). Deletions cut 1 base from V and 0 bases from J, with 9 bases between. CDR1 is MGHRA and CDR2 is YSYEKL in the germline V gene. This CDR3 has 16 residues.

The V and J genes are TRBV28 and TRBJ1-5, with 9 bases aligning to TRBD1. The CDR3 is made up of 16 amino acids. Germline CDR1 is MDHEN and CDR2 is SYDVKM. Trimming at V came to 6 bases and at J to 3 bases, leaving 9 bases not matched to a gene. The CDR3 loop reads CASRTGTGHSNQPQHF. The CDR3 DNA is TGTGCCAGCAGGACCGGGACAGGGCACTCCAATCAGCCCCAGCATTTT.

This clone was seen once. The V gene is TRBV28, the J gene TRBJ1-5, with no clear D. There are 14 residues in the CDR3. Germline V gene sequence: CDR1 MDHEN, CDR2 SYDVKM. Trimming removed 2 bases from V and 0 bases from J, with 5 bases in between. The CDR3 region is CASSLLLSNQPQHF. For the CDR3, the DNA is TGTGCCAGCAGTTTACTCCTTAGCAATCAGCCCCAGCATTTT.

The rearrangement links TRBV4-3 to TRBJ2-6, with D maybe TRBD1 (6 bases). Between the trimmed V and J ends, which lost 3 bases and 1 base, there was a span of 13 bases. Germline values: CDR1 LGHNA, CDR2 YSLEER. This CDR3 is built from 17 residues. In DNA, the CDR3 is TGCGCCAGCAGCCAGGATCCCAGGGGATCTGGGGCCAACGTCCTGACTTTC. Translation: CASSQDPRGSGANVLTF.

The table lists this clone with a few counts. The chain carries TRBV7-9 and TRBJ2-4; D remains ambiguous. Trimming removed 11 bases from V and 0 bases from J, with 5 bases in between. The CDR3 is made up of 11 amino acids. Germline V lookup: CDR1 SEHNR, CDR2 FQNEAQ (reference sequence). CDR3 residues: CAVEAKNIQYF. Here the CDR3 DNA reads TGTGCCGTAGAAGCCAAAAACATTCAGTACTTC.

This clone was seen just once. This chain uses TRBV5-1 with TRBJ1-2, with 9 positions matching TRBD1. This CDR3 has 16 amino acids. From germline, CDR1 is SGHRS and CDR2 YFSETQ. V was clipped by 2 bases and J by 1 base; unmatched bases: 6. The CDR3 here is CASSFFPGQGNYGYTF. The CDR3 DNA reads TGCGCCAGCAGCTTTTTTCCGGGACAGGGTAACTATGGCTACACCTTC.

This clone was detected only once. The rearrangement uses TRBV3-1 (or the pseudogene TRBV3-2) and TRBJ1-2; the D is unclear. The CDR3 is 13 residues long. The germline V and J ends were trimmed by 0 bases and 3 bases, with 5 bases remaining between them. Germline V CDR1 and CDR2: LGHDT, YNNKEL (reference sequence). The CDR3 here is CASSQDTYYGYTF. CDR3 nucleotide sequence: TGTGCCAGCAGCCAAGATACATACTATGGCTACACCTTC.

The V gene is TRBV6-2 or TRBV6-3, the J gene TRBJ2-5, with TRBD2 identical over 7 bases. The CDR3 sequence is 16 residues long. The J segment lost 5 bases and the V segment lost 4 bases, leaving 13 bases of the junction unmatched. Per germline, CDR1 MNHEY and CDR2 SVGEGT. In DNA, the CDR3 is TGTGCCAGCAGTTCTCCCCTGAGCGGGGTCCGGGAGACCCAGTACTTC. Its translation: CASSSPLSGVRETQYF.

This rearrangement joins TRBV28 to TRBJ1-1; the D is unclear. Germline loops: CDR1 MDHEN, CDR2 SYDVKM. CDR3 length: 11 amino acids. V lost 8 bases to trimming and J lost 2 bases, with 6 bases between them. CDR3: CASCTNTEAFF. The DNA for the CDR3 is TGTGCCAGCTGTACAAACACTGAAGCTTTCTTT.

This chain connects TRBV25-1 to TRBJ2-6; no definite D call. The germline V and J ends were trimmed by 6 bases and 2 bases, with 17 bases remaining between them. Germline CDR1 MGHDK, CDR2 SYGVNS. The length of the CDR3 is 17 residues. The chain's CDR3 is CASSAHGSYPGANVLTF. The CDR3 DNA is TGTGCCAGCAGCGCCCATGGCAGTTACCCTGGGGCCAACGTCCTGACTTTC. Combining the CDR3 with reference TRBV25-1 and TRBJ2-6 gives the whole variable domain EADIYQTPRYLVIGTGKKITLECSQTMGHDKMYWYQQDPGMELHLIHYSYGVNSTEKGDLSSESTVSRIRTEHFPLTLESARPSHTSQYLCASSAHGSYPGANVLTFGAGSRLTVL.

The V gene is TRBV7-3, the J gene TRBJ2-1; 10 bases align to TRBD2. Germline V gene data show CDR1 as SGHTA and CDR2 as FQGTGA. V lost 2 bases and J lost 13; bases outside the gene matches: 8. This CDR3 has 14 residues. The CDR3 DNA reads TGTGCCAGCAGCTTAGGGAGGGGACTAGCGACCCAGTTCTTC. Protein sequence: CASSLGRGLATQFF.

CDR3 sequence reads: CASSYGYTQSGDRYEQYF. The CDR3 coding sequence is TGTGCCAGCAGTTACGGGTATACACAGTCGGGAGATCGGTACGAGCAGTACTTC. The V and J genes are TRBV6-2 or TRBV6-3 and TRBJ2-7; the D gene is possibly TRBD2 (6 bases). The CDR3 spans 18 residues. Trimming pared 2 bases from V and 4 bases from J, leaving 24 bases between. Per germline, CDR1 MNHEY and CDR2 SVGEGT.

This chain uses TRBV28 with TRBJ1-5; D gene ambiguous. Looked up from germline, CDR1 is MDHEN and CDR2 is SYDVKM. The CDR3 covers 13 residues. The germline V and J ends were trimmed by 2 bases and 7 bases, with 9 bases remaining between them. CDR3 amino acids: CASSLMEGQPQHF. The CDR3 DNA sequence: TGTGCCAGCAGTTTAATGGAGGGACAGCCCCAGCATTTT.

This sequence joins TRBV28 and TRBJ1-6; no firm D call. Trimming shortened V by 5 bases and J by 8 bases, and 19 bases separated the two germline ends. Germline CDR1 and CDR2: MDHEN and SYDVKM. The CDR3 loop spans 16 amino acids. CDR3 region: CASSLQFGRRDSPLHF. Here the CDR3 DNA reads TGTGCCAGCAGTCTACAGTTTGGGAGGCGGGATTCACCCCTCCACTTT.

The rearrangement joins TRBV20-1 to TRBJ2-7, with D perhaps matching TRBD2 (5 bases). There are 11 residues in the CDR3. CDR1 and CDR2 from the germline V gene are DFQATT and SNEGSKA (reference sequence). With 0 bases removed from V and 9 bases from J, the gap between germline ends came to 9 bases. CDR3 DNA: TGCAGTGCTAGAGATCAAGGGAGGCAGTACTTC. As protein: CSARDQGRQYF.

This clone was found once. This rearrangement joins TRBV3-1 (or the pseudogene TRBV3-2) to TRBJ2-2; D might be TRBD2 (6 bases). The CDR3 is 16 residues long. The V end was cut by 0 bases, the J end by 4 bases, with 12 bases between. CDR1 and CDR2 from the germline V gene are LGHDT and YNNKEL (reference sequence). CDR3 DNA: TGTGCCAGCAGCCAAGAGTTGGGAGGAACCACCGGGGAGCTGTTTTTT. Translating gives CASSQELGGTTGELFF.

The chain joins TRBV5-1 to TRBJ1-4; possible D gene TRBD1, 5 bases. The germline gives CDR1 SGHRS, CDR2 YFSETQ. The CDR3 spans 14 residues. With 1 base removed from V and 3 bases from J, the gap between germline ends came to 7 bases. As DNA, the CDR3 is TGCGCCAGCAGCTTGACAGGTTCTAATGAAAAACTGTTTTTT. Translation gives CASSLTGSNEKLFF.

The J gene is TRBJ2-1, the V gene TRBV4-3; TRBD1 is a possible D gene (6 bases). The V gene's germline CDR1 is LGHNA and CDR2 YSLEER. The CDR3 is made up of 16 amino acids. Trimming shortened V by 2 bases and J by 3 bases, and 14 bases separated the two germline ends. CDR3 loop: CASSQSHDRFYNEQFF. CDR3 nucleotides: TGCGCCAGCAGCCAAAGTCACGACAGGTTCTACAATGAGCAGTTCTTC.

The chain joins TRBV27 to TRBJ2-7; possibly TRBD2 for D (7 bases). The V gene lost 6 bases and the J gene lost 6 bases, with 12 bases spanning the gap. CDR1 is MNHEY and CDR2 is SMNVEV in the germline V gene (reference sequence). CDR3 size: 12 residues. CDR3 amino acids: CASSRGGGEQYF. The CDR3 DNA reads TGTGCCAGCAGCCGAGGGGGGGGCGAGCAGTACTTC.

The chain carries TRBV7-2 and TRBJ1-6; D is undetermined. V was trimmed by 1 base and J by 14 bases, leaving 6 bases between them. The CDR3 has 11 amino acids. Germline V lookup: CDR1 SGHTA, CDR2 FQGNSA. This CDR3 reads CASSLGVTLHF. The CDR3 nucleotides read TGTGCCAGCAGCTTAGGAGTTACCCTCCACTTT.

The chain employs TRBV12-3 or TRBV12-4 and TRBJ2-1, with 9 bases aligning to TRBD2. This CDR3 spans 13 amino acids. V was pared by 8 bases and J by 8 bases, with 7 bases of the junction left unmatched. The CDR3 coding sequence is TGTGCCAGCGTTCTGGGACTAGCTGATGAGCAGTTCTTC. It is translated as CASVLGLADEQFF.

This sequence joins TRBV19 and TRBJ2-3, with 7 bases lining up with TRBD1. Germline values: CDR1 LNHDA, CDR2 SQIVND (reference sequence). V dropped 5 bases and J dropped 3; count of bases not matched to a gene: 8. The CDR3 totals 15 residues. CDR3 coding DNA: TGTGCCAGTAGTCCGTTGACAGGGTTGACAGATACGCAGTATTTT. It is translated as CASSPLTGLTDTQYF.

The chain has TRBV4-2 and TRBJ1-5; 9 nucleotides agree with TRBD1. V lost 4 bases, J lost 1 base, and 8 bases stayed unmatched. Germline values: CDR1 LGHNA, CDR2 YNFKEQ. The CDR3 covers 17 residues. The CDR3 protein is CASSRQDRGRSNQPQHF. CDR3 bases: TGTGCCAGCAGCCGACAGGACAGGGGTAGGAGCAATCAGCCCCAGCATTTT.

The rearrangement joins TRBV5-6 to TRBJ2-7, with 7 bases matching TRBD1. V lost 3 bases, J lost 6 bases, and 9 bases stayed unmatched. Germline V lookup: CDR1 SGHDT, CDR2 YYEEEE. The CDR3 covers 14 residues. DNA for the CDR3: TGTGCCAGCAGCTGGGGGACAGTATCTCCCGAGCAGTACTTC. It specifies CASSWGTVSPEQYF.

The rearrangement links TRBV29-1 to TRBJ2-5, with D possibly TRBD1 on 6 matching bases. Trimming removed 8 bases at V and 4 bases at J, with 14 bases between. This CDR3 has 12 amino acids. The germline gives CDR1 SQVTM, CDR2 ANQGSEA. CDR3 DNA sequence: TGCAGCTTCAGGGGAACTCCAGAGACCCAGTACTTC. This sequence encodes CSFRGTPETQYF.

The CDR3 spells CASSENGGSYNEQFF. CDR3 sequence (DNA): TGTGCCAGCAGTGAGAACGGGGGCTCCTACAATGAGCAGTTCTTC. This chain connects TRBV2 to TRBJ2-1, with D perhaps matching TRBD2 (6 bases). This CDR3 spans 15 amino acids. Germline V gene data show CDR1 as SNHLY and CDR2 as FYNNEI. V was pared by 3 bases and J by 0 bases, with 9 bases between.

The chain uses TRBV4-1 and TRBJ2-1, with 7 nucleotides matching TRBD2. The CDR3 consists of 16 residues. The germline gives CDR1 MGHRA, CDR2 YSYEKL. The junction had 13 bases not matched to a gene; V was cut back by 4 bases and J by 7 bases. CDR3 in DNA: TGCGCCAGCAGCCCGTCCCTAGCGGCGACGGGTAATGAGCAGTTCTTC. Its protein product is CASSPSLAATGNEQFF.

This chain connects TRBV24-1 to TRBJ2-3; 9 nucleotides match TRBD2. Germline-derived CDR1 and CDR2 are KGHDR and SFDVKD. V trimming: 10 bases; J trimming: 5 bases; junction bases outside the gene matches: 9. CDR3 length: 14 amino acids. In DNA, the CDR3 is TGTGCCACGGGGCGCGGGGGGGGGAAAGATACGCAGTATTTT. This encodes CATGRGGGKDTQYF.